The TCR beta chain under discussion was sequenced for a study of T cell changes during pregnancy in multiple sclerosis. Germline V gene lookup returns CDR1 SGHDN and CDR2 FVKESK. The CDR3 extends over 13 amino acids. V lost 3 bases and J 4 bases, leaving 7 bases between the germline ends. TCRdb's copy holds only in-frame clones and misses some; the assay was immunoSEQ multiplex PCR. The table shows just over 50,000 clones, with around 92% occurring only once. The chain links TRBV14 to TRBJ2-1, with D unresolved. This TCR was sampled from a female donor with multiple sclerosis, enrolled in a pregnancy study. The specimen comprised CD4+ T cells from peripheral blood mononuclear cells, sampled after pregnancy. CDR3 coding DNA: TGTGCCAGCAGCCAGAGGTTATACAATGAGCAGTTCTTC. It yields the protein CASSQRLYNEQFF.